Presented here are 8 T cell receptor beta chains from one specimen sequenced in a study of blood T cell repertoires in COVID-19. Using immunoSEQ multiplex PCR, the repertoire was profiled, and TCRdb retains in-frame clones only, with some absent. The profile shows approximately 270,000 clones, around nine tenths of them singletons. Specimen: peripheral blood. These receptors all stem from a man aged 35 to 55 with active or convalescent COVID-19.

The CDR3 sequence is CASAKSTGTVKETQYF. CDR3 sequence (DNA): TGCGCCAGCGCTAAATCGACCGGGACAGTAAAAGAGACCCAGTACTTC. The chain uses TRBV5-1 and TRBJ2-5, with 7 positions matching TRBD1. There are 16 residues in the CDR3. With 7 bases clipped from V and 3 bases from J, the junction kept 15 bases outside the gene matches. Germline V gene sequence: CDR1 SGHRS, CDR2 YFSETQ.

This chain links TRBV29-1 with TRBJ2-3; possible D gene TRBD2, 7 bases. This CDR3 comprises 13 residues. Trimming removed 3 bases from V and 5 bases from J, with 12 bases in between. Germline assignment: CDR1 SQVTM and CDR2 ANQGSEA. Written as DNA, the CDR3 is TGCAGCGTTGAGGGGGGGGCGGGAGATACGCAGTATTTT. It encodes CSVEGGAGDTQYF.

V gene TRBV30 combines with J gene TRBJ1-1, with D unresolved. The CDR3 runs 14 residues. Germline V gene lookup returns CDR1 GTSNPN and CDR2 SVGIG (reference sequence). Trimming removed 0 bases from V and 1 base from J, with 9 bases in between. This CDR3 is CAWSVRSKNTEAFF. CDR3 coding DNA: TGTGCCTGGAGTGTCAGGTCTAAGAACACTGAAGCTTTCTTT. Full variable domain (outside the CDR3, taken from reference TRBV30 and TRBJ1-1): SQTIHQWPATLVQPVGSPLSLECTVEGTSNPNLYWYRQAAGRGLQLLFYSVGIGQISSEVPQNLSASRPQDRQFILSSKKLLLSDSGFYLCAWSVRSKNTEAFFGQGTRLTVV.

This sequence joins TRBV7-9 and TRBJ2-4; D uncertain. Between the trimmed V and J ends, which lost 8 bases and 0 bases, there was a span of 8 bases. Germline V lookup: CDR1 SEHNR, CDR2 FQNEAQ (reference sequence). CDR3 size: 13 residues. CDR3 DNA sequence: TGTGCCAGCGATGGGCTAGCCAAAAACATTCAGTACTTC. Its protein is CASDGLAKNIQYF. The whole variable domain, remainder taken from reference TRBV7-9 and TRBJ2-4, is DTGVSQNPRHKITKRGQNVTFRCDPISEHNRLYWYRQTLGQGPEFLTYFQNEAQLEKSRLLSDRFSAERPKGSFSTLEIQRTEQGDSAMYLCASDGLAKNIQYFGAGTRLSVL.

V is TRBV13 and J is TRBJ1-2, with TRBD1 matching over 7 bases. The CDR3 consists of 12 residues. Germline V gene data show CDR1 as PRHDT and CDR2 as FYEKMQ (reference sequence). V lost 5 bases to trimming and J lost 3 bases; unmatched junction nucleotides: 0. CDR3 bases: TGTGCCAGCAGCACAGGGGACTATGGCTACACCTTC. Protein sequence: CASSTGDYGYTF.

This clone has a single count. Lacking the conserved final phenylalanine or tryptophan, this CDR3 likely reflects a read error. Because the CDR3's place on the DNA is in doubt, the DNA is left out and the CDR3 is given as listed by TCRdb. The chain employs TRBV23-1 and TRBJ2-4; TRBD2, the table's D call, lacks a check against the DNA. TRBV23-1 is an ORF, with its function uncertain. The CDR3 is 9 amino acids in total, end residues counted. CDR3 sequence reads: CASRLRPEP.

The gene calls are TRBV2 and TRBJ1-1, with D perhaps matching TRBD1 (5 bases). The germline V gene has CDR1 SNHLY and CDR2 FYNNEI. This CDR3 has 13 residues. V was pared by 7 bases and J by 6 bases, with 15 bases between. In DNA, the CDR3 is TGTGCCAGCACCCTCCGCGGGGGGTCTGAAGCTTTCTTT. It encodes CASTLRGGSEAFF.

The chain uses TRBV2 and TRBJ1-6; D possibly corresponds to TRBD1 (5 bases). The germline V gene has CDR1 SNHLY and CDR2 FYNNEI. The V end lost 1 base, the J end lost 6 bases, and 10 bases lay between the germline ends. The CDR3 runs 15 residues. The CDR3 DNA reads TGTGCCAGCAGTGAAGATATAGGGGCTAATTCACCCCTCCACTTT. The encoded protein is CASSEDIGANSPLHF.